This T cell receptor beta chain was sequenced in a study of cytotoxic CD8 clonotypes in ibrutinib-treated CLL. Clones were sequenced by immunoSEQ multiplex PCR, and TCRdb holds only the in-frame ones, with some missing. The sample lists under 200,000 clones; approximately 84% were seen once. This CDR3 has 14 residues. Trimming pared 1 base from V and 1 base from J, leaving 4 bases between. CDR1 is MRHNA and CDR2 is SNTAGT in the germline V gene. Sequencing used PBMCs, obtained after 24 months of ibrutinib treatment. This TCR was sampled from a human donor with chronic lymphocytic leukemia. The chain joins TRBV6-4 to TRBJ2-2, with no clear D. The CDR3 DNA sequence: TGTGCCAGCAGTGACTTATGGAACACCGGGGAGCTGTTTTTT. Its protein product is CASSDLWNTGELFF.